This T cell receptor (beta chain) was identified during a study of blood T cell repertoires in COVID-19. On the study more broadly: Italy, Spain and the United States were the sources of the convalescent and acute COVID-19 samples. T cells, B-cell-depleted T cells, or PBMCs provided the cDNA or gDNA that served as material.

The CDR3 runs to 12 residues. The V gene's germline CDR1 is SEHNR and CDR2 FQNEAQ (reference sequence). V shed 5 bases and J 8 bases; nucleotides not matched to a gene: 5. Original analysis: For nucleated cells, counts were estimated from reference gene primer amplification. The method was immunoSEQ multiplex PCR; TCRdb's version includes in-frame clones alone and lacks a portion of them. The D gene and trimming were derived from the DNA, and the V and J assignments and clone size from that table. Of under 150,000 clones detected, 88% appear once; the ten largest clones hold roughly 28%. The receptor's source is a human donor in a cohort sampled during active COVID-19. Sequencing input: peripheral blood. The chain links TRBV7-9 to TRBJ1-2; 7 nucleotides align to TRBD1. The CDR3 DNA reads TGTGCCAGCAGCCCCACAGGGGACGGCTACACCTTC. Translation gives CASSPTGDGYTF.